This TCR beta chain comes out of a study of T cell changes during pregnancy in multiple sclerosis. Generated by immunoSEQ multiplex PCR, the TCRdb table keeps only in-frame clones and is missing some. The table records tens of thousands of clones, over 80% of them present only once. The sample in question was PBMCs, obtained in the first trimester of pregnancy. This clonotype originated in a female donor in good health, serving as a control in a pregnancy study. Some clones in this sample may be carry-over from other donors' samples.

CDR3 sequence reads: CASSFSGGGLYEQFF. The CDR3 nucleotides read TGTGCCAGCAGTTTTAGCGGGGGGGGCCTATATGAGCAGTTCTTC. The chain uses TRBV27 and TRBJ2-1, with 11 bases aligning to TRBD2. There are 15 residues in the CDR3. Germline V CDR1 and CDR2: MNHEY, SMNVEV (reference sequence). V shed 3 bases, J shed 8 bases, and the junction held 6 bases outside the gene matches.